This T cell receptor (beta chain) is from a study of identical twins. The study's findings and limits: Weaker excess twin sharing was observed in beta out-of-frame sequences. Cord blood beta clonotypes that were abundant carried fewer insertions, and memory repertoires showed no such trend.

In the case of this clonotype: The antigen is not known.

V lost 8 bases, J lost 4 bases, and 13 bases lay in between. The CDR3 runs 12 residues. CDR1 GTSNPN and CDR2 SVGIG come from the germline V gene (reference sequence). Unique molecular identifiers were present on the cDNA, which also gained a universal primer site by template switching. One entry per CDR3 protein results from TCRdb running MiXCR on the 5' RACE reads. Of roughly 250,000 distinct CDR3 sequences listed, over 13% are singletons. The sample consisted of memory (CD45RO+) T cells sorted from blood. The receptor comes from a woman between 18 and 29 years old in good health. The chain couples TRBV30 to TRBJ2-3; D remains unclear. The CDR3 loop reads CAVKQTADTQYF. For the CDR3, the DNA is TGTGCCGTGAAACAGACGGCAGATACGCAGTATTTT.